This T cell receptor beta chain was recorded in a study of metastatic and nonmetastatic thyroid tumors. Study at large: Patients with malignant and benign thyroid disease provided blood and tumor or nodule tissue, whose repertoires were compared. Study-level findings and limits: Versus benign nodules, malignant thyroid tumors reportedly had significantly higher TCR beta diversity, in blood and tumor.

This clone was picked up many times. What it recognizes is unknown. Among the patients, none had received any treatment before thyroid surgery. Trimming took 5 bases from V and 6 from J; bases not matched to a gene: 11. The CDR3 covers 15 residues. In germline, CDR1 is SEHNR, CDR2 FQNEAQ (reference sequence). In the study's own analysis: A distant-metastasis classifier for papillary thyroid cancer was built using CDR3 differences across clinicopathological groups. TCRdb re-processed the PCR reads through MiXCR. These V and J calls originate from TCRdb's pipeline instead of the authors' own analysis. This table has roughly 40,000 clones, 9% to 13% appearing once.

The sample consisted of blood. The chain couples TRBV7-9 to TRBJ2-7, with TRBD2 matching 9 bases. The clonotype comes from a male donor with papillary thyroid cancer or a benign thyroid nodule (not recorded which). Some clones in this sample may be carry-over from other donors' samples. CDR3 nucleotides: TGTGCCAGCAGCCCGAGGGGGGCGGGAGGGCCCGAGCAGTACTTC. Encoded protein: CASSPRGAGGPEQYF. The full variable domain, in which reference TRBV7-9 and TRBJ2-7 provide the parts outside the CDR3, is DTGVSQNPRHKITKRGQNVTFRCDPISEHNRLYWYRQTLGQGPEFLTYFQNEAQLEKSRLLSDRFSAERPKGSFSTLEIQRTEQGDSAMYLCASSPRGAGGPEQYFGPGTRLTVT.